The next 22 T cell receptor beta chains were all read from a single sample in a study of blood T cells in healthy people across ages. Alongside a J-beta primer mix, a sample-barcoded 5' primer served in a second PCR lasting roughly 6 to 12 cycles. TCRdb reprocessed the 5' RACE reads with MiXCR, giving one entry per CDR3 protein. Of 590,000 or so distinct CDR3 sequences in the sample, around 31% were seen once. Sequencing was performed on blood. These receptors all come from a woman older than 75 in good health.

This clonotype has only a few counts. CDR3 DNA: TGTGCCAGCAGTTACTCGAGTTTTTCGGGTCGGCTGTTTTTT. It specifies CASSYSSFSGRLFF. The V call is TRBV6-6, the J call TRBJ1-4; unclear D gene. CDR3 length: 14 residues. Germline-derived CDR1 and CDR2 are MNHNY and SVGAGI (reference sequence). The V and J ends lost 0 bases and 14 bases respectively, with 16 bases between them.

As for this clonotype: A much larger clone lies a single base off, so this may be a read error. The gene calls are TRBV7-2 and TRBJ2-7; D may correspond to TRBD1 or TRBD2 (8 bases each). CDR3 length equals 15 residues. Germline CDR1 and CDR2: SGHTA and FQGNSA. The CDR3 bases are TGTGCCAGCAGCCTAATAGCGGGACAGGCGCCCGAGCAGCACTTC. Protein sequence: CASSLIAGQAPEQHF.

In the case of this clonotype: A much larger clone differs by one base, so this may be a read error. The rearrangement joins TRBV20-1 to TRBJ2-2; either TRBD1 or TRBD2 may supply D (5 bases each). Germline CDR1 and CDR2: DFQATT and SNEGSKA (reference sequence). This CDR3 contains 14 residues. The CDR3 coding sequence is TGCAGTGCTAGGGTCGGGGCGAACACCGGGGAGCGGTTTTTT. This encodes CSARVGANTGERFF.

This clonotype was picked up many times. The rearrangement joins TRBV7-2 to TRBJ2-7; no definite D call. With 5 bases removed from V and 0 bases from J, the gap between germline ends came to 17 bases. This CDR3 spans 16 amino acids. Germline CDR1 reads SGHTA; CDR2 reads FQGNSA. The CDR3 region is CASSRSGQEPSYEQYF. DNA for the CDR3: TGTGCCAGCAGCCGAAGTGGGCAGGAGCCCTCCTACGAGCAGTACTTC.

The V call is TRBV27, the J call TRBJ2-1, with 15 positions matching TRBD2. CDR1 is MNHEY and CDR2 is SMNVEV in the germline V gene (reference sequence). The CDR3 totals 18 residues. The V segment lost 2 bases and the J segment 4 bases; nucleotides outside the gene matches: 6. Written as DNA, the CDR3 is TGTGCCAGCAGTTTAAGGAGGACTAGCGGGGGGGCTTACAATGAGCAGTTCTTC. Encoded protein: CASSLRRTSGGAYNEQFF.

Concerning this clonotype: Given a much more abundant clone one base away, this may be a read error. J is TRBJ1-1 and V is TRBV5-1, with D unclear. CDR3 length equals 15 residues. The V gene lost 1 base and the J gene lost 1 base, with 11 bases spanning the gap. CDR1 SGHRS and CDR2 YFSETQ come from the germline V gene. CDR3: CASSLTDGRNTEAFF. The CDR3 DNA reads as TGCGCCAGCAGCTTGACGGACGGAAGGAACACTGAAGCTTTCTTT.

The chain uses TRBV24-1 and TRBJ2-7; possibly TRBD1 for D (6 bases). The CDR3 has 15 residues. Trimming pared 4 bases from V and 1 base from J, leaving 13 bases between. Per the germline V gene, CDR1 is KGHDR and CDR2 is SFDVKD. The CDR3 DNA reads TGTGCCACCAGTGACCCTCGGACAGCTTCCTACGAGCAGTACTTC. This gives the protein CATSDPRTASYEQYF.

This sequence joins TRBV29-1 and TRBJ2-3, with D possibly being TRBD2 (6 bases). CDR1 and CDR2 from the germline V gene are SQVTM and ANQGSEA. The CDR3 runs 14 residues. V lost 7 bases and J lost 1, with 15 bases in between. In DNA, the CDR3 is TGCAGCGCCGAAACGGGGGTGGGCACAGATACGCAGTATTTT. Protein product: CSAETGVGTDTQYF.

The sample holds many counts of this clonotype. V gene TRBV5-4 combines with J gene TRBJ2-7, with D perhaps matching TRBD2 (7 bases). The ends were cut back, 2 bases at V and 2 bases at J, with 14 bases in the middle. The germline gives CDR1 SGHNT, CDR2 YYREEE (reference sequence). CDR3 size: 15 residues. The CDR3 DNA reads as TGTGCCAGCAGCTTATCAACAGGGAGGGCCTACGAGCAGTACTTC. It specifies CASSLSTGRAYEQYF.

Concerning this clonotype itself: A much larger clone differs from this one at a single base, so this may be a read error. The chain combines TRBV11-2 with TRBJ2-5; 9 nucleotides agree with TRBD1. TRBJ2-7 explains the end of the DNA better; the J call may be wrong. CDR1 and CDR2 from the germline V gene are SGHAT and FQNNGV. The CDR3 runs to 15 residues. The CDR3 here is CANSSDRDRVYEQYF. In DNA form, the CDR3 reads TGTGCCAACAGCTCTGACCGGGACAGGGTTTACGAGCAGTACTTC.

The genes are TRBV15 and TRBJ1-5; unclear D gene. This CDR3 has 12 residues. CDR1 LNHNV and CDR2 YYDKDF come from the germline V gene (reference sequence). V was trimmed by 1 base and J by 7 bases, leaving 5 bases between them. As DNA, the CDR3 is TGTGCCACCAGCAGAGGAGGGCAGCCCCAGCATTTT. It yields the protein CATSRGGQPQHF. The variable domain in full, with the rest retrieved from reference TRBV15 and TRBJ1-5, is DAMVIQNPRYQVTQFGKPVTLSCSQTLNHNVMYWYQQKSSQAPKLLFHYYDKDFNNEADTPDNFQSRRPNTSFCFLDIRSPGLGDTAMYLCATSRGGQPQHFGDGTRLSIL.

A remark on this clonotype: With a much larger clone just one base away, this may be a read error. This chain connects TRBV12-3 or TRBV12-4 to TRBJ2-7; possibly TRBD2 for D (5 bases). V was clipped by 6 bases and J by 7 bases, with 19 bases between them. The length of the CDR3 is 14 residues. The CDR3 DNA sequence: TGTGCCAGCAGCACTACCGGAGGTTACAATGAGCAGTACTTC. This encodes CASSTTGGYNEQYF.

The sample holds a few counts of this clonotype. The rearrangement joins TRBV30 to TRBJ1-1; 7 nucleotides agree with TRBD1. This CDR3 is 12 amino acids long. The trim removed 5 bases at V and 4 bases at J, leaving 4 bases unmatched. From germline, CDR1 is GTSNPN and CDR2 SVGIG (reference sequence). The CDR3 here is CAWAGTVTEAFF. The DNA of the CDR3 is TGTGCCTGGGCTGGGACAGTCACTGAAGCTTTCTTT.

This clonotype was found many times. The genes are TRBV7-9 and TRBJ1-1; tentative D call: TRBD1 (6 bases). CDR1 is SEHNR and CDR2 is FQNEAQ in the germline V gene (reference sequence). This CDR3 region has 16 residues. Deletions cut 4 bases from V and 0 bases from J, with 15 bases between. The CDR3 nucleotides are TGTGCCAGCAGCTGGGACAAGCCGAAGATGAACACTGAAGCTTTCTTT. Translating gives CASSWDKPKMNTEAFF. The variable domain in full, with the rest retrieved from reference TRBV7-9 and TRBJ1-1, is DTGVSQNPRHKITKRGQNVTFRCDPISEHNRLYWYRQTLGQGPEFLTYFQNEAQLEKSRLLSDRFSAERPKGSFSTLEIQRTEQGDSAMYLCASSWDKPKMNTEAFFGQGTRLTVV.

The rearrangement links TRBV7-8 to TRBJ1-1; D remains unclear. With 5 bases removed from V and 5 bases from J, the gap between germline ends came to 15 bases. This CDR3 is built from 14 residues. CDR1 and CDR2 from the germline V gene are SGHVS and FQNEAQ. CDR3 sequence reads: CASSPNTVGTEAFF. CDR3 in DNA: TGTGCCAGCAGCCCGAACACCGTAGGGACTGAAGCTTTCTTT.

This clonotype has a count of ten or more. Here the CDR3 DNA reads TGCAGCGTTGGATGGGGCAGGGGAGGTGGGAACACTGAAGCTTTCTTT. Protein sequence: CSVGWGRGGGNTEAFF. The chain carries TRBV29-1 and TRBJ1-1; TRBD1 is a possible D gene (6 bases). Per germline, CDR1 SQVTM and CDR2 ANQGSEA. V dropped 4 bases and J dropped 1 base, with 19 bases sitting between them. This CDR3 is built from 16 residues.

This clonotype was observed at least ten times. The chain couples TRBV7-2 to TRBJ1-2, with 7 bases aligning to TRBD1. J lost 1 base, V lost 4 bases, and 6 bases had no gene match. There are 15 residues in the CDR3. Germline CDR1 is SGHTA and CDR2 is FQGNSA. CDR3 residues: CASSWGTGDNYGYTF. Here the CDR3 DNA reads TGTGCCAGCAGCTGGGGTACAGGGGATAACTATGGCTACACCTTC.

This clonotype was found once. V gene TRBV5-5 combines with J gene TRBJ1-4; D remains ambiguous. This CDR3 has 14 residues. V lost 5 bases and J lost 8, with 16 bases in between. Per the germline V gene, CDR1 is SGHKS and CDR2 is YYEKEE (reference sequence). Here the CDR3 DNA reads TGTGCCAGCAGGACCCAAACAGCGCTCGAAAAACTGTTTTTT. Protein: CASRTQTALEKLFF.

This chain joins TRBV7-9 and TRBJ1-4; D is unresolved. The germline gives CDR1 SEHNR, CDR2 FQNEAQ (reference sequence). This CDR3 is 14 amino acids long. V dropped 0 bases and J dropped 3 bases, with 5 bases sitting between them. The CDR3 bases are TGTGCCAGCAGCTTAGCGCAGGCTAATGAAAAACTGTTTTTT. Its translation is CASSLAQANEKLFF.

The sample holds a few counts of this clonotype. V usage is TRBV12-5 and J usage is TRBJ1-5, with TRBD1 matching 8 bases. This CDR3 has 14 residues. From germline, CDR1 is LGHNT and CDR2 FRNRAP. V was pared by 3 bases and J by 7 bases, with 5 bases of the junction left unmatched. The CDR3 loop reads CASGLPDRGQPQHF. CDR3 sequence (DNA): TGTGCTAGTGGTTTACCCGACAGGGGCCAGCCCCAGCATTTT.

J is TRBJ2-3 and V is TRBV4-1; no definite D call. V shed 6 bases and J shed 1 base, with 8 bases lying between them. Germline assignment: CDR1 MGHRA and CDR2 YSYEKL. CDR3 length: 13 amino acids. This chain's CDR3 is CASSEVGTDTQYF. In DNA, the CDR3 is TGCGCCAGCAGTGAGGTGGGCACAGATACGCAGTATTTT.

The chain employs TRBV30 and TRBJ1-2; 10 positions match TRBD1. CDR3 length: 16 amino acids. Looked up from germline, CDR1 is GTSNPN and CDR2 is SVGIG (reference sequence). Trimming removed 3 bases from V and 4 bases from J; junction bases left unmatched: 11. CDR3 residues: CAWRGTGDRGGYGYTF. DNA for the CDR3: TGTGCCTGGAGAGGGACTGGGGACAGGGGCGGCTATGGCTACACCTTC.